The 32 T cell receptor beta chains below come from one sample, sequenced in a study of cytomegalovirus exposure and HLA in healthy donors (dated by TCRdb to 2015 to 2018). Libraries were constructed by the immunoSEQ multiplex PCR assay. A mixture of 60 forward primers for TCR Vbeta segments and 13 reverse primers for TCR Jbeta segments was used in the multiplex PCR. TCRdb took over this immuneACCESS table, retaining in-frame rearrangements with V and J assigned. Such tables are incomplete; in checked studies, under half of the missing clones stem from an unresolved V gene, and the remainder is unexplained. The sample records 250,000 to 350,000 clones, roughly 90% of which are singletons. Roughly 4% of the sample rests with the top ten. The sequencing sample was made of PBMCs. These receptors were obtained from a man aged 40-50 years in good health and CMV-seropositive.

This clone showed up just a few times. The V and J genes are TRBV4-3 and TRBJ2-1, with D maybe TRBD1 (5 bases). Germline values: CDR1 LGHNA, CDR2 YSLEER. V dropped 0 bases and J dropped 5 bases, with 8 bases sitting between them. The CDR3 spans 14 residues. The CDR3 sequence is CASSQEEGDNEQFF. CDR3 DNA sequence: TGCGCCAGCAGCCAAGAGGAAGGGGACAATGAGCAGTTCTTC.

In this sample, this clone turned up a few times. For the CDR3, the DNA is TGTGCCAGCAGTTTATTACCCAGGACTGAAGCTTTCTTT. Translating it yields CASSLLPRTEAFF. The rearrangement uses TRBV27 and TRBJ1-1; D is undetermined. The length of the CDR3 is 13 residues. V was pared by 1 base and J by 5 bases, with 8 bases between. In germline, CDR1 is MNHEY, CDR2 SMNVEV (reference sequence).

The CDR3 DNA reads as TGTGCCAGCAGACTCCCGGGACTAGCCCCGGATACGCAGTATTTT. It is translated as CASRLPGLAPDTQYF. The chain has TRBV28 and TRBJ2-3; 9 bases are a match to TRBD2. The CDR3 sequence is 15 residues long. V dropped 6 bases and J dropped 6; count of bases not matched to a gene: 10. Germline values: CDR1 MDHEN, CDR2 SYDVKM.

This clone was picked up one time. The chain uses TRBV28 and TRBJ1-1; D is perhaps TRBD1 (6 bases). Trimming shortened V by 2 bases and J by 4 bases, and 14 bases separated the two germline ends. Germline loops: CDR1 MDHEN, CDR2 SYDVKM. The CDR3 loop spans 15 amino acids. The CDR3 bases are TGTGCCAGCAGTTTACCGTACCAGACAGGCACTGAAGCTTTCTTT. It codes for CASSLPYQTGTEAFF.

The chain recombines TRBV7-9 with TRBJ2-1; tentatively, D is TRBD2 (6 bases). This CDR3 region has 15 residues. Germline V CDR1 and CDR2: SEHNR, FQNEAQ (reference sequence). Trimming removed 5 bases from V and 6 bases from J, with 17 bases in between. In DNA form, the CDR3 reads TGTGCCAGCAGCCCCGCGGGGAGCGGCCTCAATGAGCAGTTCTTC. It is translated as CASSPAGSGLNEQFF.

The J gene is TRBJ1-4, the V gene TRBV7-9, with 7 nucleotides matching TRBD1. The CDR3 has 14 amino acids. V trimming: 4 bases; J trimming: 8 bases; junction bases outside the gene matches: 7. Germline V gene sequence: CDR1 SEHNR, CDR2 FQNEAQ (reference sequence). The CDR3 bases are TGTGCCAGCAGCTCGTGGGACAGTGACGAAAAACTGTTTTTT. Amino acids: CASSSWDSDEKLFF.

The CDR3 here is CASSYTGGFYEQYF. For the CDR3, the DNA is TGTGCCAGTAGCTACACAGGGGGCTTCTACGAGCAGTACTTC. This chain joins TRBV19 and TRBJ2-7; 9 bases are a match to TRBD1. This CDR3 has 14 amino acids. After removal of 6 bases from V and 3 bases from J, the junction contained 6 bases not matched to a gene. Germline V gives CDR1 LNHDA, CDR2 SQIVND (reference sequence).

The chain uses TRBV25-1 and TRBJ2-1; D remains unclear. Trimming shortened V by 2 bases and J by 4 bases, and 9 bases separated the two germline ends. CDR3 length: 14 amino acids. Germline loops: CDR1 MGHDK, CDR2 SYGVNS. This CDR3 reads CASSETEPYNEQFF. Here the CDR3 DNA reads TGTGCCAGCAGTGAAACCGAGCCATACAATGAGCAGTTCTTC.

The V and J genes are TRBV7-8 and TRBJ2-5; weak D call: TRBD2 (5 bases). Trimming shortened V by 0 bases and J by 4 bases, and 12 bases separated the two germline ends. The CDR3 spans 15 residues. Germline CDR1 reads SGHVS; CDR2 reads FQNEAQ. In DNA, the CDR3 is TGTGCCAGCAGCTTAGCGGCGTCCCGGGGAGAGACCCAGTACTTC. Protein product: CASSLAASRGETQYF.

The chain has TRBV6-5 and TRBJ2-7; a weak D match, TRBD1 (6 bases). Germline V gene lookup returns CDR1 MNHEY and CDR2 SVGAGI. Trimming pared 6 bases from V and 5 bases from J, leaving 17 bases between. The CDR3 is 14 amino acids. CDR3 in amino acids: CASRIYNRAHEQYF. The DNA of the CDR3 is TGTGCCAGCAGAATCTACAACAGGGCCCACGAGCAGTACTTC.

This rearrangement joins TRBV6-4 to TRBJ2-5; perhaps TRBD1 as D (6 bases). The CDR3 runs to 14 residues. CDR1 is MRHNA, CDR2 SNTAGT, per germline. The V gene lost 4 bases and the J gene lost 5 bases, with 14 bases spanning the gap. Here the CDR3 reads CASSGTAGRETQYF. As DNA, the CDR3 is TGTGCCAGCAGTGGGACAGCCGGTCGGGAGACCCAGTACTTC.

This clone was recorded only once. The germline gene is not matched at one end of the junction; a read error may be the cause. The chain has TRBV5-1 and TRBJ2-5; TRBD2 matches at 10 bases. The CDR3 is 16 amino acids. From germline, CDR1 is SGHRS and CDR2 YFSETQ. The CDR3 reads CAGSFGLAGVRETQYF. CDR3 nucleotides: TGCGCCGGCAGCTTCGGTCTAGCGGGAGTGCGAGAGACCCAGTACTTC.

J is TRBJ2-3 and V is TRBV11-3; 9 bases match TRBD1. The length of the CDR3 is 15 residues. Germline loops: CDR1 SGHNT, CDR2 YENEEA. J gave up 0 bases and V 7 bases, and 5 bases lay outside the gene matches. The CDR3 reads CASTYGTGSTDTQYF. CDR3 bases: TGTGCCAGCACCTATGGGACAGGGAGCACAGATACGCAGTATTTT.

The gene calls are TRBV4-3 and TRBJ2-3; 7 bases are a match to TRBD1. Germline CDR1 reads LGHNA; CDR2 reads YSLEER. The CDR3 extends over 15 amino acids. V lost 1 base, J lost 5 bases, and 6 bases stayed unmatched. CDR3 sequence: CASSQGTQGEDTQYF. The CDR3 DNA is TGCGCCAGCAGCCAAGGAACTCAGGGGGAAGATACGCAGTATTTT.

The J gene is TRBJ2-3, the V gene TRBV7-9, with TRBD2 matching over 8 bases. Germline CDR1 is SEHNR and CDR2 is FQNEAQ (reference sequence). J gave up 5 bases and V 5 bases, and 3 bases lay outside the gene matches. There are 13 residues in the CDR3. CDR3 DNA: TGTGCCAGCAGCGTCACTAGCGGAGATACGCAGTATTTT. This codes for CASSVTSGDTQYF.

The CDR3 here is CASSLQQTNEKLFF. The CDR3 nucleotides are TGTGCCAGCTCACTACAGCAAACTAATGAAAAACTGTTTTTT. The chain employs TRBV18 and TRBJ1-4, with unresolved D. Trimming left V 4 bases short and J 1 base short, with 7 bases between. Germline assignment: CDR1 KGHSH and CDR2 LQKENI. CDR3 length equals 14 residues.

This clone was recorded once. The rearrangement joins TRBV7-2 to TRBJ2-7, with TRBD2 as a possible D gene (7 bases). CDR3 length equals 15 residues. Looked up from germline, CDR1 is SGHTA and CDR2 is FQGNSA. Trimming stripped 4 bases from V and 6 bases from J, with 19 bases between. Written as DNA, the CDR3 is TGTGCCAGCAGCTATGGGGGGGGGCATCCTCTCGAGCAGTACTTC. Protein sequence: CASSYGGGHPLEQYF.

With respect to this clone: A read error may produce the germline difference seen at one junction end. This chain joins TRBV7-7 and TRBJ1-1, with D possibly matching TRBD1 (6 bases). Germline-derived CDR1 and CDR2 are SSHAT and FNYEAQ (reference sequence). The CDR3 extends over 13 amino acids. The CDR3 DNA follows: TGTGCTAGCAGTTTGGACAGGAACACTGAAGCTTTCTTT. This gives the protein CASSLDRNTEAFF.

The chain has TRBV18 and TRBJ1-5; the D gene is possibly TRBD1 (6 bases). V was cut by 1 base and J by 4 bases, with 8 bases left in between. The CDR3 runs to 14 residues. Germline CDR1 and CDR2: KGHSH and LQKENI. CDR3 residues: CASSPQGQNQPQHF. CDR3 bases: TGTGCCAGCTCACCACAAGGACAGAATCAGCCCCAGCATTTT.

The CDR3 loop reads CASTKQGDFYEQYF. CDR3 bases: TGTGCCAGCACCAAACAGGGGGACTTCTACGAGCAGTACTTC. The chain carries TRBV27 and TRBJ2-7; TRBD1 aligns across 8 bases. The CDR3 sequence is 14 residues long. Germline V CDR1 and CDR2: MNHEY, SMNVEV (reference sequence). Trimming removed 7 bases from V and 3 bases from J; junction bases left unmatched: 8.

The chain links TRBV7-2 to TRBJ2-3, with a weak D call TRBD2 (5 bases). The V end was cut by 5 bases, the J end by 6 bases, with 15 bases between. The length of the CDR3 is 14 residues. CDR1 and CDR2 from the germline V gene are SGHTA and FQGNSA. For the CDR3, the DNA is TGTGCCAGCAGCCTACCTAGCACTGGGGATACGCAGTATTTT. It is translated as CASSLPSTGDTQYF.

This chain joins TRBV5-5 and TRBJ2-1; tentatively, D is TRBD2 (5 bases). Trimming left V 1 base short and J 1 base short, with 6 bases between. The CDR3 covers 14 residues. The germline V gene has CDR1 SGHKS and CDR2 YYEKEE (reference sequence). The chain's CDR3 is CASSLTGSYNEQFF. CDR3 DNA sequence: TGTGCCAGCAGCTTGACGGGGTCCTACAATGAGCAGTTCTTC.

The V gene is TRBV9, the J gene TRBJ2-5; no reliable D call. The germline V and J ends were trimmed by 2 bases and 2 bases, with 7 bases remaining between them. CDR1 is SGDLS and CDR2 is YYNGEE in the germline V gene. This CDR3 comprises 13 residues. As DNA, the CDR3 is TGTGCCAGCAGCGTTTCCCAGCAAGAGACCCAGTACTTC. Amino acid sequence: CASSVSQQETQYF.

J is TRBJ1-1 and V is TRBV10-3, with D hard to call. Germline-derived CDR1 and CDR2 are ENHRY and SYGVKD. The CDR3 has 13 amino acids. V was pared by 8 bases and J by 0 bases, with 10 bases between. The CDR3 loop reads CAIQESMNTEAFF. In DNA, the CDR3 is TGTGCCATCCAGGAATCCATGAACACTGAAGCTTTCTTT.

V usage is TRBV7-6 and J usage is TRBJ2-1, with D uncertain. Trimming removed 2 bases at V and 0 bases at J, with 8 bases between. In germline, CDR1 is SGHVS, CDR2 FNYEAQ. CDR3 length equals 15 residues. CDR3 sequence reads: CASSLLRVSYNEQFF. CDR3 coding DNA: TGTGCCAGCAGCTTACTTCGTGTCTCCTACAATGAGCAGTTCTTC.

The V call is TRBV11-1, the J call TRBJ2-7, with D uncertain. V was shortened by 1 base and J by 3 bases, with 10 bases between the two germline ends. The CDR3 loop spans 14 amino acids. Germline-derived CDR1 and CDR2 are SGHAT and FQDESV (reference sequence). CDR3 DNA: TGTGCCAGCAGCTTAGGAGGTAGTTACTACGAGCAGTACTTC. Amino acids: CASSLGGSYYEQYF.

The rearrangement joins TRBV5-4 to TRBJ2-5, with 7 bases lining up with TRBD1. The CDR3 is 16 residues long. Trimming took 4 bases from V and 5 from J; bases not matched to a gene: 14. Germline V CDR1 and CDR2: SGHNT, YYREEE (reference sequence). This CDR3 is CASSPGQLISSETQYF. The CDR3 DNA follows: TGTGCCAGCAGCCCGGGACAGCTCATTTCGTCGGAGACCCAGTACTTC. Looking up the rest from reference TRBV5-4 and TRBJ2-5 gives the full variable domain: ETGVTQSPTHLIKTRGQQVTLRCSSQSGHNTVSWYQQALGQGPQFIFQYYREEENGRGNFPPRFSGLQFPNYSSELNVNALELDDSALYLCASSPGQLISSETQYFGPGTRLLVL.

V usage is TRBV7-8 and J usage is TRBJ2-1, with D tentatively TRBD2 (5 bases). Trimming took 4 bases from V and 4 from J, leaving 8 bases between them. Per germline, CDR1 SGHVS and CDR2 FQNEAQ. This CDR3 has 13 amino acids. This chain's CDR3 is CASSYRGYNEQFF. CDR3 bases: TGTGCCAGCAGCTACCGGGGATACAATGAGCAGTTCTTC.

This sequence joins TRBV28 and TRBJ1-1; possibly TRBD1 for D (5 bases). Trimming removed 2 bases at V and 0 bases at J, with 10 bases between. The CDR3 covers 15 residues. The germline V gene encodes CDR1 MDHEN and CDR2 SYDVKM. CDR3 sequence reads: CASSLGLGVNTEAFF. The DNA of the CDR3 is TGTGCCAGCAGTTTAGGGCTAGGGGTGAACACTGAAGCTTTCTTT.

V and J are TRBV5-4 and TRBJ2-3, with 8 positions matching TRBD1. This CDR3 is built from 13 residues. V dropped 3 bases and J dropped 4; count of bases not matched to a gene: 1. Germline V gene data show CDR1 as SGHNT and CDR2 as YYREEE (reference sequence). The CDR3 nucleotides are TGTGCCAGCAGCTCCAGGGGGCCAGATACGCAGTATTTT. Its translation is CASSSRGPDTQYF. Combining the CDR3 with reference TRBV5-4 and TRBJ2-3 gives the whole variable domain ETGVTQSPTHLIKTRGQQVTLRCSSQSGHNTVSWYQQALGQGPQFIFQYYREEENGRGNFPPRFSGLQFPNYSSELNVNALELDDSALYLCASSSRGPDTQYFGPGTRLTVL.

J is TRBJ2-7 and V is TRBV18; 8 positions agree with TRBD2. The CDR3 has 15 residues. Germline V gives CDR1 KGHSH, CDR2 LQKENI. V was pared by 0 bases and J by 5 bases, with 6 bases of the junction left unmatched. CDR3 region: CASSPPSGGPHEQYF. Here the CDR3 DNA reads TGTGCCAGCTCACCACCGTCGGGAGGGCCCCACGAGCAGTACTTC.

The chain employs TRBV7-2 and TRBJ2-7; weak D call: TRBD2 (5 bases). The germline gives CDR1 SGHTA, CDR2 FQGNSA. CDR3 length: 14 residues. Trimming pared 1 base from V and 7 bases from J, leaving 14 bases between. CDR3 bases: TGTGCCAGCAGCTTAGAAGGGTCGGGGATTGAGCAGTACTTC. It codes for CASSLEGSGIEQYF.